A single sample is the source of the 25 T cell receptor beta chains below, sequenced in a study of cytomegalovirus exposure and HLA in healthy donors. Researchers ran the PCR with 60 Vbeta and 13 Jbeta primers. TCRdb keeps only in-frame clones here, not all; method: immunoSEQ multiplex PCR. Here the sample spans around 270,000 clones, roughly 80% being singletons. Specimen: PBMCs. The receptors come from a girl aged 2-10 years in good health and CMV-seronegative.

The genes are TRBV12-5 and TRBJ1-3; 8 bases agree with TRBD1. Germline CDR1 is LGHNT and CDR2 is FRNRAP. This CDR3 is 20 amino acids long. After removal of 3 bases from V and 4 bases from J, the junction contained 20 bases not matched to a gene. The DNA for the CDR3 is TGTGCTAGTGGTTTTATTAGGACAGGGAGGCAGTACGACGCCGGAAACACCATATATTTT. Its protein is CASGFIRTGRQYDAGNTIYF.

This chain uses TRBV18 with TRBJ1-5, with 8 bases matching TRBD1. This CDR3 spans 16 amino acids. The germline V gene has CDR1 KGHSH and CDR2 LQKENI. V lost 3 bases to trimming and J lost 5 bases; unmatched junction nucleotides: 9. CDR3 nucleotide sequence: TGTGCCAGCTCACCCTACAGGGGGGGGGCTTATCAGCCCCAGCATTTT. Translated: CASSPYRGGAYQPQHF.

V usage is TRBV6-5 and J usage is TRBJ1-2; 7 nucleotides agree with TRBD1. With 6 bases clipped from V and 8 bases from J, the junction kept 9 bases outside the gene matches. This CDR3 is built from 13 residues. CDR1 is MNHEY and CDR2 is SVGAGI in the germline V gene. As DNA, the CDR3 is TGTGCCAGCAGACAGACAGGGTCTAACGGCTACACCTTC. This codes for CASRQTGSNGYTF.

The V gene is TRBV6-5, the J gene TRBJ2-1; D unclear. The CDR3 consists of 14 residues. The V end was cut by 0 bases, the J end by 7 bases, with 10 bases between. Germline V gene sequence: CDR1 MNHEY, CDR2 SVGAGI. CDR3 region: CASSYSVARNEQFF. The CDR3 DNA reads TGTGCCAGCAGTTACTCGGTAGCTAGAAATGAGCAGTTCTTC.

The rearrangement uses TRBV30 and TRBJ1-2, with D maybe TRBD1 (5 bases). The germline V gene encodes CDR1 GTSNPN and CDR2 SVGIG (reference sequence). There are 13 residues in the CDR3. V lost 2 bases, J lost 7 bases, and 14 bases lay in between. In DNA, the CDR3 is TGTGCCTGGAGTACCCAGGGTCTTTTTGGCTACACCTTC. This codes for CAWSTQGLFGYTF.

The chain uses TRBV25-1 and TRBJ1-5, with D tentatively TRBD1 (6 bases). In germline, CDR1 is MGHDK, CDR2 SYGVNS. Trimming removed 4 bases at V and 6 bases at J, with 19 bases between. The CDR3 length is 16 residues. The DNA of the CDR3 is TGTGCCAGCAGTGGCGTTGAGGGGGACCCCGGTCAGCCCCAGCATTTT. Residues: CASSGVEGDPGQPQHF.

V is TRBV27 and J is TRBJ1-4; the match to TRBD1 covers 7 bases. This CDR3 spans 14 amino acids. Germline trimming cut 4 bases from V and 3 bases from J; bases unmatched to any gene: 2. The germline CDR1 and CDR2 sequences are MNHEY and SMNVEV (reference sequence). The CDR3 here is CASSYQGANEKLFF. Here the CDR3 DNA reads TGTGCCAGCAGTTACCAGGGGGCTAATGAAAAACTGTTTTTT.

The chain recombines TRBV7-9 with TRBJ2-7; 11 bases line up with TRBD2. Losses at the gene ends were 5 bases for V and 4 bases for J; bases not matched to a gene: 7. CDR1 and CDR2 from the germline V gene are SEHNR and FQNEAQ (reference sequence). CDR3 length equals 15 residues. The CDR3 coding sequence is TGTGCCAGCAGCCATAGCGGGAGGGCCGTTTACGAGCAGTACTTC. This sequence encodes CASSHSGRAVYEQYF.

The genes are TRBV13 and TRBJ2-1, with TRBD1 as a possible D gene (5 bases). CDR1 PRHDT and CDR2 FYEKMQ come from the germline V gene (reference sequence). Trimming shortened V by 5 bases and J by 7 bases, and 12 bases separated the two germline ends. This CDR3 region has 13 residues. The CDR3 protein is CASSRPPGNEQFF. The CDR3 coding sequence is TGTGCCAGCAGCCGACCTCCAGGGAATGAGCAGTTCTTC.

This chain uses TRBV19 with TRBJ1-3; D call uncertain. Trimming stripped 9 bases from V and 0 bases from J, with 12 bases between. Germline loops: CDR1 LNHDA, CDR2 SQIVND (reference sequence). This CDR3 region has 14 residues. CDR3 loop: CASRTPSSGNTIYF. In nucleotides, the CDR3 is TGTGCCAGCCGGACTCCCAGCTCTGGAAACACCATATATTTT.

This chain connects TRBV25-1 to TRBJ2-7, with 9 bases matching TRBD2. CDR1 and CDR2 from the germline V gene are MGHDK and SYGVNS. The CDR3 contains 18 residues. With V trimmed by 0 bases and J by 3 bases, 12 bases remained unmatched. CDR3 nucleotides: TGTGCCAGCAGTGAATATGGTAGCGGGGGCCCCTTTGTCTACGAGCAGTACTTC. Its translation is CASSEYGSGGPFVYEQYF.

This rearrangement joins TRBV6-5 to TRBJ2-5; 10 bases fit TRBD1. Germline CDR1 is MNHEY and CDR2 is SVGAGI. The junction had 4 bases not matched to a gene; V was cut back by 8 bases and J by 4 bases. CDR3 length: 13 amino acids. The CDR3 reads CASGGQGRETQYF. In nucleotides, the CDR3 is TGTGCCAGCGGGGGACAGGGGAGAGAGACCCAGTACTTC.

The chain is built from TRBV19 and TRBJ1-1; D is uncertain. The V end was cut by 2 bases, the J end by 3 bases, with 10 bases between. This CDR3 comprises 14 residues. Germline assignment: CDR1 LNHDA and CDR2 SQIVND (reference sequence). The CDR3 loop is CASSIRNKDTEAFF. CDR3 sequence (DNA): TGTGCCAGTAGTATACGAAACAAAGACACTGAAGCTTTCTTT.

The V call is TRBV25-1, the J call TRBJ1-6; D gene unclear. V lost 3 bases, J lost 0 bases, and 6 bases lay in between. Germline V gene sequence: CDR1 MGHDK, CDR2 SYGVNS. The CDR3 totals 15 residues. CDR3 region: CASSDSYSYNSPLHF. The CDR3 nucleotides are TGTGCCAGCAGTGACAGTTACTCCTATAATTCACCCCTCCACTTT.

This CDR3 reads CASSLAQEVNEQFF. The DNA of the CDR3 is TGTGCCAGCAGCTTAGCGCAGGAGGTAAATGAGCAGTTCTTC. This chain uses TRBV7-6 with TRBJ2-1; D may be TRBD2 (5 bases). V lost 0 bases, J lost 7 bases, and 10 bases lay in between. The germline V gene encodes CDR1 SGHVS and CDR2 FNYEAQ. The length of the CDR3 is 14 residues.

The gene calls are TRBV5-6 and TRBJ2-5; D remains unclear. Between the trimmed V and J ends, which lost 4 bases and 6 bases, there was a span of 13 bases. CDR1 and CDR2 from the germline V gene are SGHDT and YYEEEE. There are 13 residues in the CDR3. The CDR3 DNA reads as TGTGCCAGCAGCCCCACCGGGTCAAAGACCCAGTACTTC. It yields the protein CASSPTGSKTQYF.

The rearrangement joins TRBV5-4 to TRBJ2-1; TRBD2 matches 9 bases. Germline V CDR1 and CDR2: SGHNT, YYREEE (reference sequence). With 0 bases clipped from V and 8 bases from J, the junction kept 9 bases outside the gene matches. The CDR3 is 16 amino acids. The CDR3 loop reads CASSLGGASGNYEQFF. The CDR3 DNA is TGTGCCAGCAGCTTGGGCGGGGCTAGCGGGAACTATGAGCAGTTCTTC.

The chain joins TRBV5-6 to TRBJ1-2, with TRBD1 as a possible D gene (5 bases). This CDR3 is built from 13 residues. Trimming pared 4 bases from V and 0 bases from J, leaving 7 bases between. CDR1 SGHDT and CDR2 YYEEEE come from the germline V gene. CDR3 nucleotides: TGTGCCAGCAGCCAACAGGCTAACTATGGCTACACCTTC. Protein product: CASSQQANYGYTF.

This sequence joins TRBV19 and TRBJ1-2; 10 bases fit TRBD1. The CDR3 runs 16 residues. V lost 8 bases to trimming and J lost 5 bases; unmatched junction nucleotides: 14. Germline V lookup: CDR1 LNHDA, CDR2 SQIVND (reference sequence). The DNA for the CDR3 is TGTGCCAGTCTATTCAATGCCGGGACAGGGGTATATGGCTACACCTTC. The encoded protein is CASLFNAGTGVYGYTF.

This clone was observed a few times. The V gene is TRBV10-1, the J gene TRBJ2-5; no definite D call. The V end was cut by 1 base, the J end by 3 bases, with 6 bases between. Germline lookup yields CDR1 WNHNN and CDR2 SYGVQD (reference sequence). There are 13 residues in the CDR3. For the CDR3, the DNA is TGCGCCAGCAGTGAGTTAGTGGAAGAGACCCAGTACTTC. This encodes CASSELVEETQYF.

This clone was counted once. The chain links TRBV7-3 to TRBJ2-5; D is unresolved. V lost 5 bases and J lost 3, with 16 bases in between. Germline assignment: CDR1 SGHTA and CDR2 FQGTGA. This CDR3 is 15 amino acids long. CDR3 amino acids: CASSMGSFHKETQYF. The CDR3 bases are TGTGCCAGCAGCATGGGCTCATTCCACAAAGAGACCCAGTACTTC.

As for this clone: Other DNA variants within this sample encode the same CDR3. J is TRBJ2-1 and V is TRBV13; maybe TRBD2 (5 bases). Germline CDR1 and CDR2: PRHDT and FYEKMQ (reference sequence). The CDR3 is 15 amino acids. Trimming removed 3 bases at V and 0 bases at J, with 9 bases between. The CDR3, as DNA: TGTGCCAGCAGCTTGAGAGGGAGCTCCTACAATGAGCAGTTCTTC. Its protein product is CASSLRGSSYNEQFF.

The V call is TRBV30, the J call TRBJ2-3, with 8 bases identical to TRBD1. CDR3 size: 12 residues. Germline lookup yields CDR1 GTSNPN and CDR2 SVGIG (reference sequence). V lost 2 bases to trimming and J lost 6 bases; unmatched junction nucleotides: 1. DNA for the CDR3: TGTGCCTGGAGTTCAGGGGGCGATACGCAGTATTTT. This gives the protein CAWSSGGDTQYF. The full variable domain, completed using reference TRBV30 and TRBJ2-3, is SQTIHQWPATLVQPVGSPLSLECTVEGTSNPNLYWYRQAAGRGLQLLFYSVGIGQISSEVPQNLSASRPQDRQFILSSKKLLLSDSGFYLCAWSSGGDTQYFGPGTRLTVL.

This clone was observed a few times. The chain is built from TRBV5-6 and TRBJ1-1; the D is unclear. The CDR3 length is 11 residues. The V gene's germline CDR1 is SGHDT and CDR2 YYEEEE. Trimming cost V 0 bases and J 8 bases, with 5 bases left between them. The CDR3 loop reads CASSLGQEAFF. CDR3 in DNA: TGTGCCAGCAGCTTGGGCCAGGAAGCTTTCTTT. The variable domain in full, with the rest retrieved from reference TRBV5-6 and TRBJ1-1, is DAGVTQSPTHLIKTRGQQVTLRCSPKSGHDTVSWYQQALGQGPQFIFQYYEEEERQRGNFPDRFSGHQFPNYSSELNVNALLLGDSALYLCASSLGQEAFFGQGTRLTVV.

The rearrangement links TRBV7-9 to TRBJ2-5; possibly TRBD2 for D (5 bases). This CDR3 has 14 amino acids. Germline V gene lookup returns CDR1 SEHNR and CDR2 FQNEAQ (reference sequence). Trimming stripped 1 base from V and 5 bases from J, with 11 bases between. CDR3 sequence: CASSLGRGRETQYF. CDR3 bases: TGTGCCAGCAGCTTAGGTCGGGGTCGGGAGACCCAGTACTTC.